This entry concerns a single T cell receptor beta chain. There is no known antigen for this receptor. The CDR3 runs 14 residues from the cysteine to the phenylalanine. The entry retains the CDR3 DNA only, 42 bases that are in frame from base 1. The germline ends are 8 bases apart after V is trimmed by 1 base and J by 0 bases. The germline V gene encodes CDR1 SGHNT and CDR2 YYREEE (reference sequence). This sample was taken from a study of cytomegalovirus exposure and HLA in healthy donors (dated by TCRdb to 2016 to 2017). General notes on the study: An earlier analysis of roughly 500 of the donors reported more than 250 Gb of sequence data and roughly 110 million unique TCR beta sequences from 150 million to 200 million T cells. Alongside the repertoire data, information on donor age, sex, ethnicity and CMV serostatus was compiled. Every discovery cohort repertoire had been produced on one sequencing platform. An early release that covered some 640 HLA-typed donors contained approximately 290 gigabases of sequencing data and 80 million or so unique TCR sequences. Of the roughly 390 genotyped donors, 80% to 90% were placed in the genetic ancestry cluster associated with self-reported Caucasian donors. Across approximately 420 genotyped donors of the cohort, an average of approximately 220,000 unique TCR beta nucleotide sequences per donor were sequenced, and roughly 20% of those sequences were non-productive. Typing coverage differed by locus: A, B, C, DRB1 and DQB1 were typed in roughly 620-630 donors, DQA1 in 500 to 550, DPA1 in 606, and DPB1 in roughly 470. An earlier analysis of approximately 640 of the donors applied high-throughput TCR beta sequencing to assess whether each TCR beta V gene segment acted as functional or pseudogenic. About 5 DR-DQ haplotypes were handled as single units for association and clustering, since linkage in the cohort was strong. A later analysis re-examined previously published TCR beta repertoires from about 700 donors and added high-resolution HLA genotyping to investigate patterns of TCR occurrence. Rather than drawing on any new phenotypic data, the later analysis identified candidate immune exposures from TCR beta sequences and the way those sequences occurred across donors. The T cell repertoires of several hundred subjects were profiled by immunosequencing and related to cytomegalovirus serostatus. HLA typing included class I and class II loci at four-digit resolution. Genome-wide SNP genotypes for about 65% of the 666 donors were used in a later genetic analysis, which treated that subset as a discovery cohort. The study aimed to test whether cataloging public T cell receptors could reveal signatures of past pathogen exposure. High-throughput TCR immunosequencing, statistical association of individual TCRs with disease status, and machine learning were combined to predict cytomegalovirus infection status. Along with the roughly 670-subject first cohort, a separate validation cohort of over a hundred different subjects was used. The investigation overall reported the following: A further reported finding was that TCR beta sequences accurately predicted the HLA-A and HLA-B alleles for most subjects in the first cohort. It was suggested by the authors that the approach could potentially be generalized to other disease states and immunological phenotypes. In an earlier analysis of roughly 500 of the donors, most TCR beta V segments appeared in productive rearrangements about 87% or about 30% of the time, broadly matching IMGT annotations. For the cohort, immune exposure information was limited to CMV serostatus. Some 15 rarely observed V segments, including chromosome 9 orphons, were excluded from the earlier analysis of a few hundred of the donors because counts were too low. A total of 150 or so TCR beta chains were listed by the study as associated with cytomegalovirus. A group of highly shared sequence variants was considered likely to be a technical artifact of the sequencing pipeline. Strong co-occurrence of HLA alleles, especially DR and DQ, made assigning TCR associations to individual alleles difficult. Some IMGT-functional V segments, including TRBV6-2 and TRBV6-3, could not be told apart with the 87-base-pair reads, so those segments were excluded. Three of the identified cytomegalovirus-associated TCR beta chains were confirmed in vitro to be specific for cytomegalovirus antigens. An association between a missense DCLRE1C variant and V-gene and J-gene trimming of TCR beta chains was found in a later genetic analysis and replicated in an independent cohort. In a later analysis, TCR association rates were found to vary across HLA loci, with the most associated TCRs seen for DRB1 alleles and the fewest for HLA-C alleles. Compared with the approximately 720-donor mean, donors in an Asian-associated ancestry cluster had fewer N-insertions in productive TCRs, according to a later genetic analysis. Because HLA typing was missing for some donors at each locus, association tests included only the typed subset. Only TCR beta chains were sequenced in this cohort, and the absence of alpha or paired-chain data limited detectable features. According to a later analysis, most CMV-associated TCR beta chains appeared to be HLA-restricted, and the HLA associations seemed to be driven largely by CMV exposure. Most TCR sequences were seen in very few donors, while some public TCRs were found in many individuals. Compared with equally common non-associated chains, HLA-associated TCR beta chains in a later analysis were more clonally expanded and had lower generation probabilities. At a false discovery rate of 0.05, a later analysis linked approximately 18,000 TCR beta sequences to specific HLA alleles. Cytomegalovirus status was reported to be diagnosed by the classifier with high specificity and sensitivity in both the original and validation cohorts. Correlated functional status among segregating V segments might reflect linkage disequilibrium, but an unknown experimental factor could not be ruled out. In a later analysis, several top co-occurrence clusters were reported to appear linked to parvovirus B19, influenza, CMV and Epstein-Barr virus. Roughly uniform sequencing depth across donors was assumed in presence/absence analyses, although this assumption may not hold.

The cohort comprised 666 healthy bone marrow donors. All cohort members were sampled while nominally healthy, although unrecorded immune exposures were likely present. The donor tested CMV seropositive and was one of the 289 seropositive cohort members. Every donor gave a peripheral blood sample, and the peripheral blood mononuclear cells from that sample were used for TCR beta sequencing. Genomic DNA was extracted from the blood cell samples with the Qiagen DNeasy Blood Extraction Kit. Library construction relied on the immunoSEQ multiplex PCR assay. For the multiplex PCR, a mixture combining 60 forward primers for TCR Vbeta segments and 13 reverse primers for TCR Jbeta segments was used. Amplification of the CDR3 region of rearranged TCR beta genes was performed with a multiplex PCR assay on genomic DNA. On the Illumina HiSeq System, the amplified TCR beta libraries were sequenced as 87-base-pair reads. The original pipeline was this. A later analysis counted tens of millions of unique TCR beta chains across the 550 to 800 repertoires, and 10 million to 12 million of these chains were shared by at least two donors. Raw reads were error-corrected and collapsed into unique sequences by a nearest-neighbor algorithm in which closely related sequences were merged to remove PCR and sequencing errors. Alignment of CDR3 sequences to IMGT reference sequences was used to assign V, D and J gene segments. Each retained sequence needed at least a six-nucleotide match to both a V gene segment and a J gene segment. Rearrangements were called productive when the CDR3 lacked stop codons and stayed in frame with V and J; all others were non-productive. Following IMGT convention, CDR3 was defined as the stretch from the second conserved V-encoded cysteine to the conserved J-encoded phenylalanine. Sequences without an unambiguous match to a single V gene segment were excluded from the earlier analysis of about 630 of the donors. An earlier analysis of about 590 of the donors classified V segments as functional when productive rearrangements were above 56.7% and as segregating when the standard deviation between donors was above 5%. A statistical classification framework was built for diagnosing cytomegalovirus status from the catalog of TCR beta chain sequences. In a later analysis, V and J genes were assigned by comparing TCR nucleotide sequences against IMGT/GENE-DB human TR gene sequences. Using the TCRdist pipeline, a later analysis assigned CDR3 sequences along with most-parsimonious VDJ recombination scenarios. A later analysis defined each TCR beta chain by its CDR3 amino acid sequence plus V-gene family, and excluded reads lacking a unique V-gene family. A later analysis removed 500 to 650 highly shared, low-generation-probability nucleotide sequences to deal with suspected cross-contamination and a sequencing artifact. A later analysis calculated a clonal expansion index for each public chain from normalized within-repertoire ranks of inferred template counts. A later analysis computed generation probabilities with a VDJ recombination model fitted to out-of-frame rearrangements, and checked the results against IGoR. In a later analysis, TCR-TCR, TCR-HLA and TCR-CMV co-occurrence was scored with hypergeometric tests, and a repertoire-size bias correction was applied to TCR pairs. In a later analysis, false discovery rates were estimated by permuting HLA or CMV assignments 20 times. In a later analysis, co-occurring TCRs were grouped using DBSCAN, with TCRdist sequence similarity added in when clustering inside HLA-allele-positive subsets. Repertoires with fewer than 30,000 or more than 120,000 public chains, plus five repertoires with anomalous nucleotide sharing, were excluded from co-occurrence clustering. Imported from immuneACCESS, the table was reduced by TCRdb to in-frame sequences with V and J called. These copies leave out some clones; in studies compared against another copy, an unresolved V gene accounts for under half, and the cause of the remainder is not known. V and J calls and clone size are as listed in that table; D and trimming were resolved from the DNA. This sample's records show around 210,000 clones. Jointly, the top ten make up 0.95% to 1.3% of the sample.

Recombination joined TRBV5-4 with TRBJ2-7; the D gene lacks a confident call. The sequence derives from a girl aged 2-10 years in good health and CMV-seropositive. Sequencing was performed on PBMCs. The nucleotide sequence is given as TGTGCCAGCAGCTTGCCAGGCAACTCCTACGAGCAGTACTTC. Translation gives CASSLPGNSYEQYF.